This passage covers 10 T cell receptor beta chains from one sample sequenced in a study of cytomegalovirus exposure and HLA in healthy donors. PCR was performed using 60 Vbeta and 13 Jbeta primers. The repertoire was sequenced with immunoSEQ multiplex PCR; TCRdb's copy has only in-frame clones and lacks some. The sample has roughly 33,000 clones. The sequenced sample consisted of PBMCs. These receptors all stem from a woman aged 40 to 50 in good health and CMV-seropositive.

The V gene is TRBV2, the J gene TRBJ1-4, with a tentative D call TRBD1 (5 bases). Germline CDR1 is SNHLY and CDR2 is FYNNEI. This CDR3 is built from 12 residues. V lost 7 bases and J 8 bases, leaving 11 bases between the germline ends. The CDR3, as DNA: TGTGCCAGCAAACAGGATGGAGAAAAACTGTTTTTT. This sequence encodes CASKQDGEKLFF.

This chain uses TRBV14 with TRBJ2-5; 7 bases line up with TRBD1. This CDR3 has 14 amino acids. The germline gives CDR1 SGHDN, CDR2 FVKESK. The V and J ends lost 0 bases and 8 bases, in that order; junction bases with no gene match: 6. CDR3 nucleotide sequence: TGTGCCAGCAGCCAAGATTGGCCAGGGGGTACCCAGTACTTC. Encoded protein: CASSQDWPGGTQYF.

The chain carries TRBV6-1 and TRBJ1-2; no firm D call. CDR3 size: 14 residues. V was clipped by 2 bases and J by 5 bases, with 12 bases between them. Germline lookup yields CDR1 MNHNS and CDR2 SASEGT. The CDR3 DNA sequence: TGTGCCAGCAGTGAAAGTGTCAGTTCGTATGGCTACACCTTC. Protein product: CASSESVSSYGYTF.

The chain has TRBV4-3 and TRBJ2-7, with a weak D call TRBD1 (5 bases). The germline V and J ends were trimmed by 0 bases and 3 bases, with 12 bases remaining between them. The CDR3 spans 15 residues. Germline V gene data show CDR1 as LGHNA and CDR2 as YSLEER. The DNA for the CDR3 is TGCGCCAGCAGCCAAGAGTGGCAGGGTATCTACGAGCAGTACTTC. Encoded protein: CASSQEWQGIYEQYF.

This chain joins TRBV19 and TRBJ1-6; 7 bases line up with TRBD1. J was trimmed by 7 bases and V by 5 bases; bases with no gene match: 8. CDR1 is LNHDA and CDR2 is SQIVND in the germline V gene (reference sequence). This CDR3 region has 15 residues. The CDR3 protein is CASSDRQGGNSPLHF. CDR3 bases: TGTGCCAGTAGTGATCGACAGGGAGGCAATTCACCCCTCCACTTT.

In DNA, the CDR3 is TGTGCCAGCAGACCTAGCGGGAGCGGTGAGCAGTTCTTC. Translated: CASRPSGSGEQFF. The chain recombines TRBV27 with TRBJ2-1, with 10 bases fitting TRBD2. The CDR3 runs 13 residues. V was clipped by 6 bases and J by 9 bases; unmatched bases: 5. Germline V gives CDR1 MNHEY, CDR2 SMNVEV (reference sequence).

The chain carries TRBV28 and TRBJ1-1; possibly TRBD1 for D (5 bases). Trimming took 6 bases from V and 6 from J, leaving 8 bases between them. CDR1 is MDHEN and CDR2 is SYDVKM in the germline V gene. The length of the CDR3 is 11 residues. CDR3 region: CASRGGAEAFF. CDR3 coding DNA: TGTGCCAGCAGGGGGGGGGCTGAAGCTTTCTTT.

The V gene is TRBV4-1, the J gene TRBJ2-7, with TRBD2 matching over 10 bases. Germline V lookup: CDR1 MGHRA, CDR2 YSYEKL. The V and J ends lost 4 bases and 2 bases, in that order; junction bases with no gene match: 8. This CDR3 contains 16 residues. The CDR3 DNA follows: TGCGCCAGCAGCCGGTCCCTAGCGGGAGAAGCCTACGAGCAGTACTTC. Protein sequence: CASSRSLAGEAYEQYF.

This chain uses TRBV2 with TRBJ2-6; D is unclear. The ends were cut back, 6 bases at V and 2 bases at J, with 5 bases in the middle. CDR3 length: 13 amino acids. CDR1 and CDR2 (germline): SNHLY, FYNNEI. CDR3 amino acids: CASRAPGANVLTF. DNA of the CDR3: TGTGCCAGCAGAGCTCCTGGGGCCAACGTCCTGACTTTC.

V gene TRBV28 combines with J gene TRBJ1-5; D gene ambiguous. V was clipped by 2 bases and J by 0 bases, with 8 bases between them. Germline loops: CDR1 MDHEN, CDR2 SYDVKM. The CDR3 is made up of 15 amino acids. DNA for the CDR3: TGTGCCAGCAGTTTACTCGAGAATAGCAATCAGCCCCAGCATTTT. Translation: CASSLLENSNQPQHF.